This T cell receptor (beta chain) originates from a study of T cell clonality in common variable immunodeficiency. In the case of this clone: The target antigen is unknown. From the germline J gene comes the end of the CDR3, since the read stops 3 residues before it.

Libraries were prepared by immunoSEQ multiplex PCR; TCRdb keeps only in-frame clonotypes and omits some of them. The counts give some 50,000 clones, none of them seen only once; about 2% is held by the top ten. Germline V gives CDR1 LNHDA, CDR2 SQIVND (reference sequence). This CDR3 has 18 residues. Study-wide results and limits: In common variable immunodeficiency, TCR beta chains reportedly carried fewer deletions and N-nucleotide insertions. Links between repertoire features and CVID complications were heterogeneity-limited. Shared TCRbeta clones were fewer between CVID subjects than controls.

The TCR sequence derives from a person aged 18 to 70 in good health. The gene calls are TRBV19 and TRBJ2-7; possibly TRBD2 for D (7 bases). Sequenced input: peripheral blood mononuclear cells. CDR3 residues: CEGRGAPLTSPYFYEQYF. The CDR3 bases that were read are TGTGAGGGAAGGGGGGCGCCCTTGACTAGCCCTTACTTCTACGAG.